This T cell receptor (beta chain) is from a study of T cell responses to AZD1222 COVID-19 vaccine. Study summary: Pooling was applied to second doses at about 4 or about 12 weeks. Study outcomes and limitations: Reports indicate that nearly half of spike-specific TCRs are directed at unmutated variant regions.

V shed 6 bases and J shed 1 base, with 8 bases lying between them. This CDR3 is 13 amino acids long. Germline V gene sequence: CDR1 ENHRY, CDR2 SYGVKD. On this clone itself: Its antigen is unidentified.

Method: immunoSEQ multiplex PCR; TCRdb's copy keeps in-frame clones and lacks some. In the table there are 150,000 or so clones, 92% of which are singletons. This material consisted of peripheral blood, taken on day 0 of AZD1222 vaccination. The receptor was derived from an adult in good health. The chain recombines TRBV10-3 with TRBJ2-3; the D gene is possibly TRBD2 (5 bases). CDR3 in amino acids: CAISGVGTDTQYF. CDR3 nucleotides: TGTGCCATCAGCGGGGTGGGCACAGATACGCAGTATTTT.